This entry concerns a single TCR beta chain. Its specificity is not known. The time point was: sample taken at primary tumor resection. Whole RNA was taken from tumor, nontumor lung or frozen PBMC; it was then sequenced unsorted. TCRdb itself ran the 5' RACE reads through MiXCR, one entry per CDR3 protein. Among 900 to 1,500 distinct CDR3 sequences listed, 15% to 19% were seen once. Trimming at V came to 6 bases and at J to 3 bases, leaving 8 bases not matched to a gene. The CDR3 contains 16 residues. These data come from a study of spatial heterogeneity in lung cancer. Study information: Sequences of the beta chain were consistently detected in greater numbers than alpha-chain sequences. Averaged across combinations, each unique TCR and UMI pairing appeared more than ten times in raw reads, which were uncorrected. Study outcomes and limitations: Counts that tracked tumor mutation counts were those of expanded intratumoral alpha and beta TCRs.

The sample consisted of lung tumor tissue, taken at surgery. This receptor was obtained from a male donor with early-stage non-small cell lung cancer. The genes are TRBV12-3 or TRBV12-4 and TRBJ1-5; TRBD1 aligns across 10 bases. CDR3 sequence reads: CASSPGTGVINQPQHF. The CDR3 DNA follows: TGTGCCAGCAGCCCCGGGACAGGGGTTATCAATCAGCCCCAGCATTTT.